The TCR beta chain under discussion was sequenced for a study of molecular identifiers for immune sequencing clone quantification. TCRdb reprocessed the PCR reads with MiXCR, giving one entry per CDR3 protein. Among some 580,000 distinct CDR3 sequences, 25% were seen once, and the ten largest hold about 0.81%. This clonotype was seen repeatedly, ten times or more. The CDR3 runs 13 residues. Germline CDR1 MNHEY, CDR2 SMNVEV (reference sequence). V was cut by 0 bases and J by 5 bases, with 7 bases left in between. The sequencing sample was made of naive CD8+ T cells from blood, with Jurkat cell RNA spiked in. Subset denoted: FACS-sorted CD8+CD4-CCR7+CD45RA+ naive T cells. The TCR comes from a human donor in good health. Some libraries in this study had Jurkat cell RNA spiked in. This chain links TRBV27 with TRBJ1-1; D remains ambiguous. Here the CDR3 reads CASSLSTGTEAFF. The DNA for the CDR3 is TGTGCCAGCAGTTTATCAACGGGGACTGAAGCTTTCTTT.